Here is one TCR beta chain with its context. The target antigen is unknown. This record belongs to a study of PD-L1 blockade in urothelial cancer. Turning to the study itself: Blood drawn 3 weeks (second dose) and 6 weeks after treatment start was analyzed. Overall study results and limits: Clones that were tumor-associated expanded more in the blood of durable-benefit patients at 3 weeks. Survival was better when pretreatment blood TCR clonality fell below the median.

Sequenced by immunoSEQ multiplex PCR; TCRdb stores in-frame clones only, minus some. There are about 83,000 clones in the sample; roughly 87% occur only once, and roughly 6.1% lies in the top ten. Per germline, CDR1 SGHRS and CDR2 YFSETQ. This CDR3 comprises 14 residues. Trimming cost V 5 bases and J 0 bases, with 8 bases left between them. The chain recombines TRBV5-1 with TRBJ1-4; D is ambiguous. Specimen: PBMCs, collected around atezolizumab (anti-PD-L1) treatment. This sequence originates from a woman aged 70-85 years with urothelial cancer. The CDR3 region has the DNA TGCGCCAGCAGAACACCGACAACTAATGAAAAACTGTTTTTT. It translates to CASRTPTTNEKLFF. Complete variable domain (other parts from reference TRBV5-1 and TRBJ1-4): KAGVTQTPRYLIKTRGQQVTLSCSPISGHRSVSWYQQTPGQGLQFLFEYFSETQRNKGNFPGRFSGRQFSNSRSEMNVSTLELGDSALYLCASRTPTTNEKLFFGSGTQLSVL.